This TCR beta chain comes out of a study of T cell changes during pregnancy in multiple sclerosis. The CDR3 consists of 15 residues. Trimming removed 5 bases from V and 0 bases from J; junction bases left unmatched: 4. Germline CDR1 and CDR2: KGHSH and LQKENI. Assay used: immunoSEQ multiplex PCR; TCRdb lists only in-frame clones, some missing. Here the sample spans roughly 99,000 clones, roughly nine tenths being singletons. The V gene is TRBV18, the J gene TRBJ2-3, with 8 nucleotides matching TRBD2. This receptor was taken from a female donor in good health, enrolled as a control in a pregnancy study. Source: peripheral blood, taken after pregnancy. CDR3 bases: TGTGCCAGCTCATCAATAGCGGGAAGCACAGATACGCAGTATTTT. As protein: CASSSIAGSTDTQYF.